A selection of T cell receptor beta chains follows, all from one sample in a study of blood T cell repertoires in COVID-19. The data were produced by immunoSEQ multiplex PCR, yet TCRdb's version contains in-frame clones alone and is incomplete. The data hold some 120,000 clones, with around 79% observed a single time. Specimen: peripheral blood. These receptors were obtained from a man at least 80 years old with acute or convalescent COVID-19. The CDR3 runs from the conserved cysteine through the conserved F or W. The D gene is left open where the match is weak. The size of a clone is reported for some rows only, either as once, few or many, or as a class for expanded clones.

v_call: TRBV5-1; j_call: TRBJ2-5; d_call: NA; clone_size: NA; cdr3_aa: CASSWGHPQEAQYF; cdr3_nt: TGCGCCAGCAGCTGGGGACACCCCCAAGAAGCCCAGTACTTC
v_call: TRBV5-6; j_call: TRBJ1-1; d_call: NA; clone_size: once; cdr3_aa: CASRGQGYGEAFF; cdr3_nt: TGTGCCAGCAGGGGGCAGGGTTACGGTGAAGCTTTCTTT
v_call: TRBV14; j_call: TRBJ2-1; d_call: NA; clone_size: once; cdr3_aa: CASSQDGGSSYNEQFF; cdr3_nt: TGTGCCAGCAGCCAAGACGGAGGGTCGTCCTACAATGAGCAGTTCTTC
v_call: TRBV10-2; j_call: TRBJ2-3; d_call: NA; clone_size: NA; cdr3_aa: CASSDLGDSTDTQYF; cdr3_nt: TGCGCCAGCAGTGACCTGGGGGACTCCACAGATACGCAGTATTTT
v_call: TRBV28; j_call: TRBJ2-1; d_call: TRBD1; clone_size: NA; cdr3_aa: CASSLMTGYLGMGDNEQFF; cdr3_nt: TGTGCCAGCAGTCTAATGACAGGGTATCTTGGTATGGGGGACAATGAGCAGTTCTTC
v_call: TRBV15; j_call: TRBJ1-1; d_call: NA; clone_size: NA; cdr3_aa: CATSSGGSGNTEAFF; cdr3_nt: TGTGCCACCAGCAGCGGGGGGTCGGGGAACACTGAAGCTTTCTTT
v_call: TRBV7-8; j_call: TRBJ1-5; d_call: TRBD1; clone_size: few; cdr3_aa: CASSLGTGTNQPQHF; cdr3_nt: TGTGCCAGCAGCTTAGGGACAGGGACCAATCAGCCCCAGCATTTT
v_call: TRBV5-6; j_call: TRBJ2-4; d_call: NA; clone_size: NA; cdr3_aa: CASSSTTYLAKNIQYF; cdr3_nt: TGTGCCAGCAGCTCCACGACATATTTAGCCAAAAACATTCAGTACTTC
v_call: TRBV18; j_call: TRBJ2-3; d_call: TRBD2; clone_size: few; cdr3_aa: CASSRTSPDTQYF; cdr3_nt: TGTGCCAGCTCACGGACTAGCCCCGATACGCAGTATTTT
v_call: TRBV5-5; j_call: TRBJ2-2; d_call: NA; clone_size: NA; cdr3_aa: CASTSTMGGAHTGELFF; cdr3_nt: TGTGCCAGCACCTCCACCATGGGGGGAGCCCACACCGGGGAGCTGTTTTTT
v_call: TRBV4-1; j_call: TRBJ2-5; d_call: NA; clone_size: NA; cdr3_aa: CASSQPTGFGETQYF; cdr3_nt: TGCGCCAGCAGCCAACCAACAGGGTTCGGAGAGACCCAGTACTTC
v_call: TRBV29-1; j_call: TRBJ2-7; d_call: NA; clone_size: few; cdr3_aa: CSVGIGATYEQYF; cdr3_nt: TGCAGCGTCGGTATAGGGGCAACCTACGAGCAGTACTTC
v_call: TRBV15; j_call: TRBJ1-2; d_call: TRBD1; clone_size: NA; cdr3_aa: CATSLPGQEYGYTF; cdr3_nt: TGTGCCACCAGCCTCCCTGGACAGGAATATGGCTACACCTTC
v_call: TRBV6-5; j_call: TRBJ1-2; d_call: TRBD1; clone_size: NA; cdr3_aa: CASRWTGGYGYTF; cdr3_nt: TGTGCCAGCAGGTGGACAGGGGGCTATGGCTACACCTTC
v_call: TRBV5-1; j_call: TRBJ2-5; d_call: NA; clone_size: NA; cdr3_aa: CASSPSPETQYF; cdr3_nt: TGCGCCAGCAGCCCAAGCCCCGAGACCCAGTACTTC
v_call: TRBV5-4; j_call: TRBJ1-1; d_call: NA; clone_size: NA; cdr3_aa: CASSLAGSPNTEAFF; cdr3_nt: TGTGCCAGCAGCTTGGCCGGGAGCCCGAACACTGAAGCTTTCTTT
v_call: TRBV9; j_call: TRBJ2-2; d_call: TRBD1; clone_size: NA; cdr3_aa: CASSAGGSLTGELFF; cdr3_nt: TGTGCCAGCAGCGCAGGGGGATCGCTGACCGGGGAGCTGTTTTTT